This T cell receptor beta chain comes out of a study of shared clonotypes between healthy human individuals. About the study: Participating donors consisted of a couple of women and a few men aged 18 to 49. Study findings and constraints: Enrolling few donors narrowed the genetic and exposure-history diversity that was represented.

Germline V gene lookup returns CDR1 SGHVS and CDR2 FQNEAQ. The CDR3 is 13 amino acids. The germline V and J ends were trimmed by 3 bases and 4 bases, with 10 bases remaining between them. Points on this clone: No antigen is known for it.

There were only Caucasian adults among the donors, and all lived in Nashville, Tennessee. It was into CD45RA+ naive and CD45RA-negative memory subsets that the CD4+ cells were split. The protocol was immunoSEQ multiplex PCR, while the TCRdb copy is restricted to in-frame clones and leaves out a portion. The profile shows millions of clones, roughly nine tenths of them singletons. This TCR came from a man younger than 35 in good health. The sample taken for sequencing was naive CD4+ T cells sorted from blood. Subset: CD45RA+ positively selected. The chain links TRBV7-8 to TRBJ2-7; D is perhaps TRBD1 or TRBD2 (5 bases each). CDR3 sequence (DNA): TGTGCCAGCAGCTTCGGGGCCGTGTACGAGCAGTACTTC. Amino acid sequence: CASSFGAVYEQYF.